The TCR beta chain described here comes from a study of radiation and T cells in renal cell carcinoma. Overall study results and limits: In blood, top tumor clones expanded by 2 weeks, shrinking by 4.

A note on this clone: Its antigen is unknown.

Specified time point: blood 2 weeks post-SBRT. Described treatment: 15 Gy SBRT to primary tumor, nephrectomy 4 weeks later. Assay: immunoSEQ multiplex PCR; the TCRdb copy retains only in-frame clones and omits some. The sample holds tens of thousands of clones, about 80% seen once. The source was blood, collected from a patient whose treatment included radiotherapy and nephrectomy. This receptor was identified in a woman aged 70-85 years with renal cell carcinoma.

CDR3 nucleotides: TGTGCCAGCAGCTGGGCGGGTGGGACATTGAACACTGAAGCTTTCTTT. It codes for CASSWAGGTLNTEAFF. The rearrangement uses TRBV7-2 and TRBJ1-1; D might be TRBD1 (6 bases). This CDR3 spans 16 amino acids. From germline, CDR1 is SGHTA and CDR2 FQGNSA. Trimming removed 4 bases at V and 0 bases at J, with 15 bases between.